This is a list of T cell receptor beta chains from one sample in a study of cytotoxic CD8 clonotypes in ibrutinib-treated CLL. TCRdb's copy holds only in-frame clones and misses some; the assay was immunoSEQ multiplex PCR. The data show some 350,000 clones, around 66% seen once. The source material was PBMCs, sampled after 36 months of ibrutinib treatment. Receptor source: a human donor with chronic lymphocytic leukemia. CDR3s include the opening cysteine and the closing phenylalanine or tryptophan. Fields, in order: clone size, V gene, J gene, D gene, CDR3 DNA, CDR3 protein. The D gene is left open where the match is weak. Rows give clone size only sometimes, using once, few, many, or a class for an expanded clone.

-	TRBV5-1	TRBJ1-2	-	TGCGCCAGCAGCTGGGGGCCTAAAACCCCCGGAGTAGCAGGTAGCTATGGCTACACCTTC	CASSWGPKTPGVAGSYGYTF
few	TRBV27	TRBJ1-4	-	TGTGCCAGCAGTTTAGTCGGGGGGGGTTGGGGTGAAAAACTGTTTTTT	CASSLVGGGWGEKLFF
-	TRBV28	TRBJ2-7	TRBD1	TGTGCCAGCAATAGCCAGGGGGCCTACGAGCAGTACTTC	CASNSQGAYEQYF
-	TRBV6-5	TRBJ2-4	-	TGTGCCAGCAGACAGGGCGAAGACATTCAGTACTTC	CASRQGEDIQYF
-	TRBV4-1	TRBJ2-7	TRBD2	TGCGCCAGCAGCCAGGCCGGGACTAGCGGCTACGAGCAGTACTTC	CASSQAGTSGYEQYF
-	TRBV4-1	TRBJ2-1	TRBD1	TGCGCCAGCAGCCTGAACAGGGGGCTCTACAATGAGCAGTTCTTC	CASSLNRGLYNEQFF
-	TRBV7-3	TRBJ1-1	-	TGTGCCAGCAGCTTAATACGACATTCGAACACTGAAGCTTTCTTT	CASSLIRHSNTEAFF
-	TRBV7-6	TRBJ1-5	-	TGTGCCAGCAGCTTAGCGCCCCCCCAGGGGAATCAGCCCCAGCATTTT	CASSLAPPQGNQPQHF
-	TRBV5-1	TRBJ1-1	-	TGCGCCAGCAGCCCCCGGAATGGGGAAGGTGAAGCTTTCTTT	CASSPRNGEGEAFF
-	TRBV5-1	TRBJ2-5	TRBD2	TGCGCCAGCAGCTTGGCCTCTAGCGGGGGTCGAGAGACCCAGTACTTC	CASSLASSGGRETQYF
-	TRBV15	TRBJ2-7	TRBD1	TGTGCCACCAGGGCAGACAGGGCCTCCTACGAGCAGTACTTC	CATRADRASYEQYF
-	TRBV10-3	TRBJ1-1	-	TGTGCCATCAGCGGCTTAAACACTGAAGCTTTCTTT	CAISGLNTEAFF
few	TRBV7-9	TRBJ2-7	TRBD1	TGTGCCAGCAGCTCGGACAGGGGGTCTCACGGCGAGCAGTACTTC	CASSSDRGSHGEQYF
-	TRBV6-9	TRBJ2-7	TRBD1	TGTGCCAGCAGAATAGGGACAGGGGGGGAATTC	CASRIGTGGEF
-	TRBV4-1	TRBJ2-7	-	TGCGCCAGCAGCCAACCGGGCCGTTCCTACGAGCAGTACTTC	CASSQPGRSYEQYF
few	TRBV7-6	TRBJ2-6	TRBD1	TGTGCCAGCAGCAACGTTTGGGACAGCTCTGGGGCCAACGTCCTGACTTTC	CASSNVWDSSGANVLTF
-	TRBV10-3	TRBJ1-2	-	TGTGCCATCAGTGAGAACAGGACCCCCTATGGCTACACCTTC	CAISENRTPYGYTF
once	TRBV10-1	TRBJ1-1	-	TGCGCCAGCAGCGGACAGCGCAACACTGAAGCTTTCTTT	CASSGQRNTEAFF
-	TRBV28	TRBJ2-1	-	TGTGCCAGCAGTTTATCAGGCTCCGACAATGAGCAGTTCTTC	CASSLSGSDNEQFF
-	TRBV29-1	TRBJ1-5	-	TGCAGCGTTGCGAGAGAGAACCAGCCCCAGCATTTT	CSVARENQPQHF
few	TRBV27	TRBJ2-3	-	TGTGCCAGCAGTTTAGTTGGACACGGAACAGATACGCAGTATTTT	CASSLVGHGTDTQYF
-	TRBV13	TRBJ2-4	-	TGTGCCAGCAGCTCCTCTTTGGAGGACATTCAGTACTTC	CASSSSLEDIQYF
-	TRBV9	TRBJ2-2	-	TGTGCCAGCAGCCCGCGCGGGGCCGCAGCCGCTTACGGGGAGCTGTTTTTT	CASSPRGAAAAYGELFF
-	TRBV29-1	TRBJ1-1	-	TGCAGCGTTGTCCCAGGGCTGGGCACTGAAGCTTTCTTT	CSVVPGLGTEAFF
once	TRBV29-1	TRBJ2-7	-	TGCAGCGTTGAAACGGTTAGCTCCTACGAGCAGTACTTC	CSVETVSSYEQYF
-	TRBV10-3	TRBJ2-7	-	TGTGCCACCCAACGGGGGATCGAGCAGTACTTC	CATQRGIEQYF
few	TRBV11-3	TRBJ1-1	-	TGTGCCAGCAGCTTAGGTCGGCGGTACCCTTCACCCTACACTGAAGCTTTCTTT	CASSLGRRYPSPYTEAFF
-	TRBV5-1	TRBJ1-1	TRBD1	TGCGCCAGCAGCCAATCGACAGGGACTGAAGCTTTCTTT	CASSQSTGTEAFF
-	TRBV5-1	TRBJ2-2	-	TGCGCCAGCAGCTTGGGACCCTCCGGCCCCGGGGAGCTGTTTTTT	CASSLGPSGPGELFF
-	TRBV29-1	TRBJ1-2	-	TGCAGCGTTGATAAGGGGGGAGGCTATGGCTACACCTTC	CSVDKGGGYGYTF
-	TRBV4-1	TRBJ2-1	-	TGCGCCAGCAGCCAAGGTTACAGGGTCTCCTACAATGAGCAGTTCTTC	CASSQGYRVSYNEQFF
few	TRBV27	TRBJ1-2	-	TGTGCCAGCAGTTTATCGACCAGTTCCTCTAACTATGGCTACACCTTC	CASSLSTSSSNYGYTF
few	TRBV18	TRBJ2-7	-	TGTGCCAGCTCACCTCAAGGACAGCCGGACCTCTACGAGCAGTACTTC	CASSPQGQPDLYEQYF
-	TRBV5-1	TRBJ2-3	TRBD2	TGCGCCAGCAGCTTGTCCCCGGGACTAGCATCAGATACGCAGTATTTT	CASSLSPGLASDTQYF
-	TRBV10-2	TRBJ1-2	TRBD1	TGCGCCAGCAGCCGGGACAGGGGGTATGGCTACACCTTC	CASSRDRGYGYTF
-	TRBV6-5	TRBJ2-2	-	TGTGCCAGCAGTTACACCCCCGGGACCGGGGAGCTGTTTTTT	CASSYTPGTGELFF
-	TRBV5-1	TRBJ2-7	-	TGCGCCAGCAGCTTGGCCTATACAGGGCGGATCAACGAGCAGTACTTC	CASSLAYTGRINEQYF
-	TRBV19	TRBJ2-2	-	TGTGCCAGTAGTATATTCGGCTCGAACACCGGGGAGCTGTTTTTT	CASSIFGSNTGELFF
few	TRBV4-3	TRBJ1-5	-	TGCGCCAGCAGCCAATCGGACCGTAGCAATCAGCCCCAGCATTTT	CASSQSDRSNQPQHF
-	TRBV19	TRBJ1-1	-	TGTGCCAGTAGTATCAACCACAGGGCGAACACTGAAGCTTTCTTT	CASSINHRANTEAFF
-	TRBV15	TRBJ1-1	-	TGTGCCACCAGCAGAGCGGCCCACAACACTGAAGCTTTCTTT	CATSRAAHNTEAFF
few	TRBV6-1	TRBJ2-5	-	TGTGCCAGCAGTGACGGCAGGGGAGAGACCCAGTACTTC	CASSDGRGETQYF
few	TRBV9	TRBJ2-6	-	TGTGCCAGCAGCGTAGACAGAGCTGGGGCCAACGTCCTGACTTTC	CASSVDRAGANVLTF
-	TRBV5-1	TRBJ1-4	-	TGCGCCAGCAGCTTGGGTGGGCTGTCGAAACTGTTTTTT	CASSLGGLSKLFF
-	TRBV4-1	TRBJ2-2	TRBD2	TGCGCCAGCAGCCAACCCGGGACTAGCGGGGGGGAGCTGTTTTTT	CASSQPGTSGGELFF
-	TRBV4-2	TRBJ1-4	TRBD1	TGTGCCAGCAGCCCTAACTCCGGGACAGTTACTTTTGAAAAACTGTTTTTT	CASSPNSGTVTFEKLFF
-	TRBV19	TRBJ1-1	-	TGTGCCAGTAGTATAGTTGCGGACACTGAAGCTTTCTTT	CASSIVADTEAFF
-	TRBV7-6	TRBJ2-3	TRBD2	TGTGCCAGCAGCTTTCTGACTAGCGGGAGCACAGATACGCAGTATTTT	CASSFLTSGSTDTQYF
-	TRBV2	TRBJ1-2	TRBD1	TGTGCCAGCAGTACTTGGACAGGTTATGGCTACACCTTC	CASSTWTGYGYTF
-	TRBV6-5	TRBJ1-2	TRBD1	TGTGCCAGCAGTTACCGACAGGGCTTCTATGGCTACACCTTC	CASSYRQGFYGYTF
-	TRBV6-4	TRBJ2-3	-	TGTGCCAGCAGTGACAGCGGACTCACAGATACGCAGTATTTT	CASSDSGLTDTQYF
few	TRBV6-6	TRBJ1-6	-	TGTGCCAGCAGTTACGGAGCGAATAATTCACCCCTCCACTTT	CASSYGANNSPLHF